This T cell receptor beta chain is from a study of shared clonotypes between healthy human individuals. J lost 3 bases, V lost 1 base, and 6 bases had no gene match. The CDR3 loop spans 15 amino acids. The germline CDR1 and CDR2 sequences are SGHTA and FQGNSA. The table came from immunoSEQ multiplex PCR; TCRdb's copy has only in-frame clones and leaves some out. The table records about 1 million clones, around 76% of them present only once. This clone was detected once. This clonotype originated in a man between 18 and 35 years old in good health. Material: memory CD4+ T cells sorted from blood. The sample's subset: CD45RA-negative fraction. The V call is TRBV7-2, the J call TRBJ2-7, with 7 bases aligning to TRBD2. This CDR3 is CASSLEGLAVYEQYF. The CDR3, as DNA: TGTGCCAGCAGCTTAGAAGGGCTAGCGGTCTACGAGCAGTACTTC.